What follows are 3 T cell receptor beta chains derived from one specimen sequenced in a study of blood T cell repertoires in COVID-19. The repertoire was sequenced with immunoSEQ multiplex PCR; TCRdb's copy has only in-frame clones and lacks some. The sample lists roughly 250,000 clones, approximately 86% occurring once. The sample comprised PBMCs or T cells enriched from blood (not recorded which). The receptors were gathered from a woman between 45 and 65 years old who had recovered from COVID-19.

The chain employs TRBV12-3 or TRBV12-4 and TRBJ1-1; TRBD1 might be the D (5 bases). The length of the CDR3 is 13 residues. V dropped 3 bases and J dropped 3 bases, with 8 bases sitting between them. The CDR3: CASSFTRDTEAFF. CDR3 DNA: TGTGCCAGCAGTTTCACCAGGGACACTGAAGCTTTCTTT.

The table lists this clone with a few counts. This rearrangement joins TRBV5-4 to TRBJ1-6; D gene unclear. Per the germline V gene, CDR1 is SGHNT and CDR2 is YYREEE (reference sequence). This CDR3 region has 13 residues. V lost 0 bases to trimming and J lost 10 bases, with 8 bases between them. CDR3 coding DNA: TGTGCCAGCAGCTTGGAGGGAGGGTCACCCCTCCACTTT. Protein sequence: CASSLEGGSPLHF.

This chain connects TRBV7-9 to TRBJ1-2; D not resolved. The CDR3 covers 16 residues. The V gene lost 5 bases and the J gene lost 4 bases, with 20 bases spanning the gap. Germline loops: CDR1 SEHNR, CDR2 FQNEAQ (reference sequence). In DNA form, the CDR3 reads TGTGCCAGCAGCACGAGCGGGCAGTTCAGTGTCTATGGCTACACCTTC. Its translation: CASSTSGQFSVYGYTF. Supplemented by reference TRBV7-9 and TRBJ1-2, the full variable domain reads DTGVSQNPRHKITKRGQNVTFRCDPISEHNRLYWYRQTLGQGPEFLTYFQNEAQLEKSRLLSDRFSAERPKGSFSTLEIQRTEQGDSAMYLCASSTSGQFSVYGYTFGSGTRLTVV.